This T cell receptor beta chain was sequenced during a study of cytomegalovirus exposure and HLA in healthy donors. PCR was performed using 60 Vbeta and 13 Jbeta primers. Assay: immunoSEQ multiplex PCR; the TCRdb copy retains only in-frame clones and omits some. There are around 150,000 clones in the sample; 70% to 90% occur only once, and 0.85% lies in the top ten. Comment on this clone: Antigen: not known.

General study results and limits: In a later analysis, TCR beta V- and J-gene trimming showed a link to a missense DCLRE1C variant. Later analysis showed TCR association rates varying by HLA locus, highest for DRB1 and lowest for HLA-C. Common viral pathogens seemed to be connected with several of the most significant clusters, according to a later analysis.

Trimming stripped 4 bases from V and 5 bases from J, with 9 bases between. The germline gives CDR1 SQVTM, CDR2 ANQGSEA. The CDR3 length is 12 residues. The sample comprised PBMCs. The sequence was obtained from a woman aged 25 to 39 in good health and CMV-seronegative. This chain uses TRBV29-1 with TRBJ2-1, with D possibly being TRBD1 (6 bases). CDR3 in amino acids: CSVGRTDNEQFF. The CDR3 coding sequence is TGCAGCGTTGGAAGGACAGACAATGAGCAGTTCTTC.